This T cell receptor beta chain was recovered during a study of response to subunit inactivated influenza vaccine. Study-level points and caveats: Every seasonal influenza vaccination brings in few new T cells, the authors suggested.

MiXCR, run by TCRdb on the RT-PCR reads, gives a single entry per CDR3 protein. The top ten clones hold around 13% of a sample with 560,000 or so distinct CDR3 sequences, less than 10% of them seen once. Concerning this clonotype: Its specificity is not known.

This receptor was taken from a man between 50 and 75 years old who received an inactivated influenza vaccine. The sample in question was PBMCs from blood, obtained around 2 years after vaccination.

CDR3 DNA: TGCAGTGCTAGAGGGGTAGCGATGTACAATGAGCAGTTCTTC. Translated: CSARGVAMYNEQFF. The genes are TRBV20-1 and TRBJ2-1; D may be TRBD2 (5 bases). Germline CDR1 DFQATT, CDR2 SNEGSKA (reference sequence). V was shortened by 1 base and J by 4 bases, with 11 bases between the two germline ends. This CDR3 contains 14 residues.